The 24 T cell receptor beta chains below all came from one sample that was sequenced in a study of T cell responses to AZD1222 COVID-19 vaccine. Method: immunoSEQ multiplex PCR; TCRdb's copy keeps in-frame clones and lacks some. The repertoire holds 100,000 or so clones, more than 85% seen once, with approximately 1.3% in the top ten. Here the sequenced sample was peripheral blood, taken on day 0 of AZD1222 vaccination. These receptors all come from an adult in good health.

V gene TRBV5-1 combines with J gene TRBJ2-2, with 9 bases matching TRBD2. The CDR3 is 14 amino acids. Germline V lookup: CDR1 SGHRS, CDR2 YFSETQ. V shed 5 bases and J 4 bases; nucleotides not matched to a gene: 3. The CDR3 sequence: CASRTSGATGELFF. CDR3 nucleotide sequence: TGCGCCAGCAGGACTAGCGGAGCCACCGGGGAGCTGTTTTTT. Using reference TRBV5-1 and TRBJ2-2 for the parts outside the CDR3, the full variable domain is KAGVTQTPRYLIKTRGQQVTLSCSPISGHRSVSWYQQTPGQGLQFLFEYFSETQRNKGNFPGRFSGRQFSNSRSEMNVSTLELGDSALYLCASRTSGATGELFFGEGSRLTVL.

This rearrangement joins TRBV24-1 to TRBJ1-5; 7 bases are shared with TRBD1. V lost 5 bases, J lost 5 bases, and 5 bases stayed unmatched. Germline-derived CDR1 and CDR2 are KGHDR and SFDVKD. The CDR3 spans 14 residues. CDR3 DNA: TGTGCCACCAGTGGCAGGGGGAAAGATCAGCCCCAGCATTTT. Amino acid sequence: CATSGRGKDQPQHF.

The chain uses TRBV21-1 and TRBJ2-2. TRBV21-1 is a recognized pseudogene. The CDR3 contains 16 residues. Here the CDR3 DNA reads TGTGCCAGCCCGGGACCTCAGATTACAAACACCGGGGAGCTGTTTTTT. Translation gives CASPGPQITNTGELFF.

The V and J genes are TRBV4-2 and TRBJ2-5; TRBD2 might be the D (5 bases). Germline V gene lookup returns CDR1 LGHNA and CDR2 YNFKEQ. The CDR3 loop spans 14 amino acids. The V end was cut by 4 bases, the J end by 2 bases, with 11 bases between. The CDR3 region is CASSPRRGQETQYF. The CDR3 DNA is TGTGCCAGCAGCCCCCGACGAGGGCAAGAGACCCAGTACTTC.

This sequence joins TRBV6-6 and TRBJ2-1; 8 bases match TRBD1. V lost 6 bases and J lost 6; bases outside the gene matches: 25. The CDR3 totals 20 residues. Germline V CDR1 and CDR2: MNHNY, SVGAGI (reference sequence). CDR3 sequence: CASSKLPGQDKWGASNEQFF. The CDR3 DNA reads as TGTGCCAGCAGCAAACTACCGGGACAGGATAAATGGGGGGCCAGCAATGAGCAGTTCTTC.

This chain uses TRBV28 with TRBJ2-1; 9 bases agree with TRBD2. This CDR3 spans 13 amino acids. CDR1 is MDHEN and CDR2 is SYDVKM in the germline V gene. J gave up 9 bases and V 5 bases, and 5 bases lay outside the gene matches. CDR3 protein: CASSGSGSGEQFF. As DNA, the CDR3 is TGTGCCAGCAGTGGTAGCGGGAGTGGTGAGCAGTTCTTC.

The chain combines TRBV9 with TRBJ1-3; 7 bases line up with TRBD1. The CDR3 spans 15 residues. V was clipped by 0 bases and J by 2 bases; unmatched bases: 2. The germline V gene encodes CDR1 SGDLS and CDR2 YYNGEE. CDR3 sequence reads: CASSVVGTAGNTIYF. The CDR3 coding sequence is TGTGCCAGCAGCGTAGTGGGGACAGCTGGAAACACCATATATTTT.

The rearrangement joins TRBV27 to TRBJ2-1; tentatively, D is TRBD2 (6 bases). The germline V and J ends were trimmed by 4 bases and 8 bases, with 12 bases remaining between them. Germline V gene sequence: CDR1 MNHEY, CDR2 SMNVEV (reference sequence). The CDR3 has 13 amino acids. The CDR3 region has the DNA TGTGCCAGCAGTTGGGGCGGGGACGATGAGCAGTTCTTC. It codes for CASSWGGDDEQFF.

The V and J genes are TRBV7-9 and TRBJ2-3; TRBD2 aligns across 9 bases. With V trimmed by 1 base and J by 5 bases, 4 bases remained unmatched. The CDR3 covers 15 residues. Looked up from germline, CDR1 is SEHNR and CDR2 is FQNEAQ (reference sequence). CDR3 in amino acids: CASSLGAGGGDTQYF. In DNA form, the CDR3 reads TGTGCCAGCAGCTTAGGAGCGGGAGGAGGAGATACGCAGTATTTT.

J is TRBJ2-5 and V is TRBV9, with D perhaps given as TRBD1 or TRBD2 (5 bases each). V dropped 4 bases and J dropped 2 bases, with 18 bases sitting between them. Germline V gene sequence: CDR1 SGDLS, CDR2 YYNGEE. The CDR3 contains 16 residues. This chain's CDR3 is CASSPRGTDLQETQYF. In DNA, the CDR3 is TGTGCCAGCAGCCCGAGGGGAACAGACCTTCAAGAGACCCAGTACTTC.

This chain connects TRBV5-1 to TRBJ2-2; D could derive from TRBD1 or TRBD2 (5 bases each). The CDR3 totals 15 residues. V shed 3 bases and J shed 3 bases, with 12 bases lying between them. Germline assignment: CDR1 SGHRS and CDR2 YFSETQ. The CDR3 is CASSSSGPHTGELFF. The DNA of the CDR3 is TGCGCCAGCAGCTCATCGGGACCCCACACCGGGGAGCTGTTTTTT. The full variable domain, in which reference TRBV5-1 and TRBJ2-2 provide the parts outside the CDR3, is KAGVTQTPRYLIKTRGQQVTLSCSPISGHRSVSWYQQTPGQGLQFLFEYFSETQRNKGNFPGRFSGRQFSNSRSEMNVSTLELGDSALYLCASSSSGPHTGELFFGEGSRLTVL.

This clone was seen only once. This chain uses TRBV30 with TRBJ2-6; D remains ambiguous. V was pared by 2 bases and J by 2 bases, with 1 base between. The CDR3 contains 12 residues. Per germline, CDR1 GTSNPN and CDR2 SVGIG (reference sequence). CDR3 nucleotides: TGTGCCTGGAGTACTGGGGCCAACGTCCTGACTTTC. Encoded protein: CAWSTGANVLTF.

Only one count was recorded for this clone. V gene TRBV7-2 combines with J gene TRBJ1-6; D is unclear. Trimming pared 5 bases from V and 2 bases from J, leaving 1 base between. CDR1 is SGHTA and CDR2 is FQGNSA in the germline V gene. This CDR3 has 12 amino acids. The CDR3 DNA reads TGTGCCAGCAGCCCCTATAATTCACCCCTCCACTTT. It yields the protein CASSPYNSPLHF.

The V and J genes are TRBV19 and TRBJ2-1; perhaps TRBD2 as D (5 bases). Trimming took 8 bases from V and 0 from J, leaving 14 bases between them. CDR3 length: 15 residues. Looked up from germline, CDR1 is LNHDA and CDR2 is SQIVND (reference sequence). Here the CDR3 reads CASGPERYSYNEQFF. The CDR3 region has the DNA TGTGCCAGTGGTCCTGAGCGGTACTCCTACAATGAGCAGTTCTTC.

The rearrangement joins TRBV7-2 to TRBJ2-7; weak D call: TRBD2 (6 bases). V was trimmed by 1 base and J by 4 bases, leaving 17 bases between them. CDR3 size: 16 residues. Germline CDR1 is SGHTA and CDR2 is FQGNSA. DNA for the CDR3: TGTGCCAGCAGCTTAGGTGGGGGAGGTGTACGATACGAGCAGTACTTC. Amino acid sequence: CASSLGGGGVRYEQYF.

The chain has TRBV20-1 and TRBJ1-2; 8 bases are a match to TRBD1. CDR3 length: 9 amino acids. The germline V gene encodes CDR1 DFQATT and CDR2 SNEGSKA (reference sequence). Unmatched junction bases numbered 2, after V lost 4 bases and J lost 13 bases. The CDR3 protein is CSANDRGTF. The CDR3 DNA reads TGCAGTGCTAACGACAGGGGCACCTTC.

The chain is built from TRBV24-1 and TRBJ1-6; weak D call: TRBD1 (5 bases). Germline V gives CDR1 KGHDR, CDR2 SFDVKD. The CDR3 runs to 15 residues. V lost 4 bases and J lost 8, with 14 bases in between. This CDR3 is CATSEGAGSHSPLHF. Here the CDR3 DNA reads TGTGCCACCAGTGAAGGGGCAGGGTCCCATTCACCCCTCCACTTT.

This clone was observed a single time. This rearrangement joins TRBV4-3 to TRBJ1-1; the match to TRBD1 covers 9 bases. V shed 5 bases, J shed 2 bases, and the junction held 6 bases outside the gene matches. The CDR3 extends over 15 amino acids. Per the germline V gene, CDR1 is LGHNA and CDR2 is YSLEER. Written as DNA, the CDR3 is TGCGCCAGCAGCTCCGGGACAGGGATAAACACTGAAGCTTTCTTT. This codes for CASSSGTGINTEAFF.

J is TRBJ2-5 and V is TRBV3-1 (or the pseudogene TRBV3-2); TRBD1 is a possible D gene (5 bases). Germline V gene data show CDR1 as LGHDT and CDR2 as YNNKEL (reference sequence). The CDR3 length is 11 residues. CDR3 nucleotides: TGTGGAGGACACCCCCAAGAGACCCAGTACTTC. It is translated as CGGHPQETQYF.

The gene calls are TRBV7-2 and TRBJ2-7; D may be TRBD2 (7 bases). The CDR3 extends over 14 amino acids. Trimming removed 6 bases at V and 5 bases at J, with 17 bases between. The germline V gene has CDR1 SGHTA and CDR2 FQGNSA. This chain's CDR3 is CASRLNRAGDEQYF. Written as DNA, the CDR3 is TGTGCCAGCAGGCTTAACAGGGCGGGGGACGAGCAGTACTTC.

The V and J genes are TRBV11-3 and TRBJ2-3, with 10 nucleotides matching TRBD2. Germline V gene data show CDR1 as SGHNT and CDR2 as YENEEA. V lost 8 bases to trimming and J lost 2 bases; unmatched junction nucleotides: 22. The CDR3 covers 20 residues. The CDR3 region has the DNA TGTGCCAGCTCGCCTCTAGCGGGAGAGAGGGGGTGTCAGCACACAGATACGCAGTATTTT. Its protein product is CASSPLAGERGCQHTDTQYF.

The rearrangement joins TRBV7-2 to TRBJ2-6; 10 nucleotides match TRBD2. The V and J ends lost 7 bases and 0 bases, in that order; junction bases with no gene match: 12. From germline, CDR1 is SGHTA and CDR2 FQGNSA. This CDR3 spans 19 amino acids. CDR3 sequence: CASTPPQREGPSGANVLTF. The DNA for the CDR3 is TGTGCCAGCACCCCCCCCCAGCGGGAGGGACCCTCTGGGGCCAACGTCCTGACTTTC.

V and J are TRBV7-3 and TRBJ2-3; the match to TRBD2 covers 10 bases. CDR1 SGHTA and CDR2 FQGTGA come from the germline V gene. The CDR3 has 16 residues. The V and J ends lost 0 bases and 8 bases, in that order; junction bases with no gene match: 8. The CDR3 loop reads CASSLTGTSAPRTQYF. In DNA form, the CDR3 reads TGTGCCAGCAGCTTAACGGGGACTAGCGCTCCACGTACGCAGTATTTT.

The chain couples TRBV11-3 to TRBJ1-1; the D gene is possibly TRBD1 (5 bases). Trimming removed 2 bases at V and 4 bases at J, with 8 bases between. CDR1 is SGHNT and CDR2 is YENEEA in the germline V gene. This CDR3 spans 13 amino acids. The CDR3 nucleotides read TGTGCCAGCAGCTTATTCGGGGGCACTGAAGCTTTCTTT. It encodes CASSLFGGTEAFF.